The rows below give T cell receptor beta chains drawn from one sample of a study of blood T cell repertoires in COVID-19. Method: immunoSEQ multiplex PCR; TCRdb's copy keeps in-frame clones and lacks some. The table lists fewer than 200,000 clones, roughly 89% of them singletons. Sequencing was performed on PBMCs or T cells enriched from blood (not recorded which). These TCRs come from a woman in her twenties or thirties who had been exposed to COVID-19. Both conserved end residues are part of each CDR3. Fields, in order: V gene, D gene, J gene, clone size, CDR3 DNA, CDR3 protein. D genes are given only for firm matches. Some rows mark clone size as missing; the rest say once, few, many or name a class of expanded clone.

TRBV6-5	.	TRBJ1-5	.	TGTGCCAGCGGAGCAACGGATAGCAATCAGCCCCAGCATTTT	CASGATDSNQPQHF
TRBV2	TRBD1	TRBJ1-6	.	TGTGCCAGCCGACAGGGGGCAGGGTCACCCCTCCACTTT	CASRQGAGSPLHF
TRBV7-9	.	TRBJ1-6	.	TGTGCCAGCAGCTTAGCCGGTGTTAATTCACCCCTCCACTTT	CASSLAGVNSPLHF
TRBV5-4	TRBD2	TRBJ2-1	.	TGTGCCAGCAGCTATGGACTAGCGGGGGGCAGTGAGCAGTTCTTC	CASSYGLAGGSEQFF
TRBV7-2	TRBD1	TRBJ1-2	.	TGTGCCAGCAGCCCAACAGGGGGGAATGGCTACACCTTC	CASSPTGGNGYTF
TRBV19	TRBD1	TRBJ1-4	.	TGTGCCAGTAGCGAGACAGGGGCTAATGAAAAACTGTTTTTT	CASSETGANEKLFF
TRBV27	.	TRBJ1-1	.	TGTGCCAGCAGTTATCGACAGCGAGACGTGGAAGCAGCGTCAAGAAGTCGGGCTTTCTTT	CASSYRQRDVEAASRSRAFF
TRBV11-2	.	TRBJ2-5	.	TGTGCCAGCAGCCCGGGACGGGACTTTCAAGAGACCCAGTACTTC	CASSPGRDFQETQYF
TRBV19	TRBD1	TRBJ1-6	few	TGTGCCAGTAGTATAGATCTGGACAGGGGGCACTCACCCCTCCACTTT	CASSIDLDRGHSPLHF
TRBV2	TRBD1	TRBJ2-7	.	TGTGCCAGCAACACGGACAGGGCTGCAGAGCAGTACTTC	CASNTDRAAEQYF
TRBV19	.	TRBJ1-2	.	TGTGCCAGTAGCGAAGTGGGGGCCACTCTCTATGGCTACACCTTC	CASSEVGATLYGYTF
TRBV27	.	TRBJ2-5	once	TGTGCCAGCAGTTTCCAGGTCCCCCAAGAGACCCAGTACTTC	CASSFQVPQETQYF
TRBV10-3	.	TRBJ1-5	.	TGTGCCATCAGTGGAGGAGGGCCCCAGCCCCAGCATTTT	CAISGGGPQPQHF
TRBV10-1	TRBD2	TRBJ2-7	.	TGCGCCAGCAGCTTAAAGCGGGGATACGAGCAGTACTTC	CASSLKRGYEQYF
TRBV3-1/TRBV3-2	.	TRBJ1-2	.	TGTGCCAGCAGCCAAGGGGGACTGACCTATGGCTACACCTTC	CASSQGGLTYGYTF
TRBV7-2	TRBD1	TRBJ1-4	.	TGTGCCAGCAGCCCCCGCTCAGGGGGCTTAGCTGCTAATGAAAAACTGTTTTTT	CASSPRSGGLAANEKLFF
TRBV3-1/TRBV3-2	.	TRBJ1-1	.	TGTGCCAGCAGCCAAGATACTTACAGGCGCCAAGCTTTCTTT	CASSQDTYRRQAFF
TRBV30	.	TRBJ1-6	.	TGTGCCTGGAGGAGACTGGATAATTCACCCCTCCACTTT	CAWRRLDNSPLHF
TRBV12-3/TRBV12-4	.	TRBJ1-2	.	TGTGCCAGTTACGCAGGGCCCCCCGATGGCTACACCTTC	CASYAGPPDGYTF
TRBV9	TRBD1	TRBJ1-2	.	TGTGCCAGCAGCGTAGATTCCTGGGACAGGGCTGGCTACACCTTC	CASSVDSWDRAGYTF
TRBV11-2	.	TRBJ1-1	.	TGTGCCAGCAGCTTAGATCACACAGGGAAGGGGAGTGGTGAAGCTTTCTTT	CASSLDHTGKGSGEAFF
TRBV4-1	TRBD1	TRBJ2-3	.	TGCGCCAGCAGCCAAGACTTGACAGGGGAATCCACAGATACGCAGTATTTT	CASSQDLTGESTDTQYF
TRBV5-1	TRBD2	TRBJ2-5	once	TGCGCCAGCAGCTTGGCCGTTAGCGGGGCTCAAGAGACCCAGTACTTC	CASSLAVSGAQETQYF